What follows are 21 T cell receptor beta chains derived from one specimen sequenced in a study of technical replicates of blood from a handful of donors. TCRdb's table, derived via immunoSEQ multiplex PCR, lists solely in-frame clones and lacks some. The sample lists roughly 93,000 clones; 95% were seen once. The sequencing input was T cells isolated from PBMCs. The receptors were sampled from a human donor in good health.

The chain combines TRBV6-1 with TRBJ1-1; 10 nucleotides align to TRBD1. The CDR3 consists of 16 residues. Germline CDR1 and CDR2: MNHNS and SASEGT. Trimming took 2 bases from V and 1 from J; bases not matched to a gene: 4. The CDR3 loop is CASSEPRTGGNTEAFF. The CDR3 nucleotides read TGTGCCAGCAGTGAACCCAGGACAGGGGGGAACACTGAAGCTTTCTTT.

The gene calls are TRBV9 and TRBJ1-1; unclear D gene. Germline loops: CDR1 SGDLS, CDR2 YYNGEE. Trimming cost V 0 bases and J 4 bases, with 7 bases left between them. CDR3 size: 13 residues. As DNA, the CDR3 is TGTGCCAGCAGCGTAGTACCGAGCACTGAAGCTTTCTTT. Translating it yields CASSVVPSTEAFF.

The chain has TRBV7-3 and TRBJ1-1; 10 bases map to TRBD1. Germline V gene sequence: CDR1 SGHTA, CDR2 FQGTGA. V shed 0 bases and J 5 bases; nucleotides not matched to a gene: 3. This CDR3 has 15 residues. The CDR3 protein is CASSLTGTGDTEAFF. The DNA of the CDR3 is TGTGCCAGCAGCTTAACGGGGACAGGGGATACTGAAGCTTTCTTT.

The rearrangement links TRBV6-6 to TRBJ2-7, with TRBD2 matching over 13 bases. This CDR3 spans 15 amino acids. Germline values: CDR1 MNHNY, CDR2 SVGAGI (reference sequence). Losses at the gene ends were 5 bases for V and 4 bases for J; bases not matched to a gene: 5. The CDR3 here is CASSGTSGAFYEQYF. In DNA, the CDR3 is TGTGCCAGCAGTGGGACTAGCGGGGCCTTTTACGAGCAGTACTTC.

The rearrangement uses TRBV18 and TRBJ1-1, with 10 bases identical to TRBD1. After removal of 3 bases from V and 1 base from J, the junction contained 14 bases not matched to a gene. CDR3 length: 19 residues. Germline CDR1 and CDR2: KGHSH and LQKENI. CDR3 region: CASSPGFVGTGARNTEAFF. The CDR3 DNA reads as TGTGCCAGCTCACCGGGATTCGTTGGGACAGGGGCGAGGAACACTGAAGCTTTCTTT.

The chain joins TRBV9 to TRBJ2-6, with D tentatively TRBD2 (5 bases). V was shortened by 6 bases and J by 3 bases, with 22 bases between the two germline ends. There are 18 residues in the CDR3. Germline V gene sequence: CDR1 SGDLS, CDR2 YYNGEE. The CDR3 here is CASTARPGFGFGANVLTF. CDR3 sequence (DNA): TGTGCCAGCACCGCTCGACCGGGGTTTGGGTTTGGGGCCAACGTCCTGACTTTC.

The table lists this clone with a count of one. This sequence joins TRBV10-2 and TRBJ1-4, with TRBD1 matching 9 bases. Germline assignment: CDR1 WSHSY and CDR2 SAAADI. The V gene end was trimmed by 7 bases and the J gene end by 8 bases; junction bases not matched to a gene: 5. This CDR3 region has 13 residues. The CDR3, as DNA: TGCGCCAGCAACAGGGGGCTGAGGGAAAAACTGTTTTTT. It translates to CASNRGLREKLFF.

The chain uses TRBV5-6 and TRBJ2-1; 8 nucleotides line up with TRBD1. With 0 bases clipped from V and 3 bases from J, the junction kept 2 bases outside the gene matches. CDR1 and CDR2 from the germline V gene are SGHDT and YYEEEE. The CDR3 sequence is 15 residues long. The CDR3 DNA sequence: TGTGCCAGCAGCTTGGCCGGGACAGGCTACAATGAGCAGTTCTTC. It translates to CASSLAGTGYNEQFF.

The chain uses TRBV18 and TRBJ1-3; 8 nucleotides align to TRBD1. The junction had 14 bases not matched to a gene; V was cut back by 0 bases and J by 1 base. Germline CDR1 is KGHSH and CDR2 is LQKENI. CDR3 length: 20 residues. CDR3 in DNA: TGTGCCAGCTCACCACCTGGATTCAGGGGGCGAACTGAGTCTGGAAACACCATATATTTT. This encodes CASSPPGFRGRTESGNTIYF.

This sequence joins TRBV5-1 and TRBJ2-7; weak D call: TRBD2 (6 bases). The CDR3 spans 15 residues. Germline values: CDR1 SGHRS, CDR2 YFSETQ. V lost 0 bases to trimming and J lost 0 bases, with 10 bases between them. CDR3 amino acids: CASSLDGGISYEQYF. The CDR3, as DNA: TGCGCCAGCAGCTTGGATGGGGGGATCTCCTACGAGCAGTACTTC.

The chain employs TRBV25-1 and TRBJ2-3, with a weak D call TRBD2 (6 bases). The ends were cut back, 6 bases at V and 2 bases at J, with 9 bases in the middle. CDR1 MGHDK and CDR2 SYGVNS come from the germline V gene. The CDR3 is 13 residues long. The CDR3 spells CASSGSPTDTQYF. The CDR3 DNA reads TGTGCCAGCAGCGGGAGTCCCACAGATACGCAGTATTTT.

The chain joins TRBV18 to TRBJ1-5, with D uncertain. Germline CDR1 KGHSH, CDR2 LQKENI. V was trimmed by 2 bases and J by 9 bases, leaving 17 bases between them. The CDR3 has 15 residues. CDR3 in amino acids: CASSPSLDLRAPQHF. The CDR3 DNA reads TGTGCCAGCTCACCAAGCCTGGACCTGAGGGCGCCCCAGCATTTT.

The sample holds one count of this clone. The chain links TRBV30 to TRBJ2-1; 12 bases line up with TRBD1. J gave up 6 bases and V 4 bases, and 4 bases lay outside the gene matches. CDR3 length equals 14 residues. From germline, CDR1 is GTSNPN and CDR2 SVGIG (reference sequence). The chain's CDR3 is CAWIGTGGINEQFF. The CDR3 region has the DNA TGTGCCTGGATTGGGACAGGGGGCATCAATGAGCAGTTCTTC.

This sequence joins TRBV6-5 and TRBJ1-2; tentative D call: TRBD1 (5 bases). This CDR3 comprises 16 residues. Trimming shortened V by 4 bases and J by 0 bases, and 15 bases separated the two germline ends. Germline CDR1 MNHEY, CDR2 SVGAGI. The CDR3 sequence is CASSFNIDSPNYGYTF. The CDR3 nucleotides read TGTGCCAGCAGTTTCAATATAGACAGCCCTAACTATGGCTACACCTTC.

This chain uses TRBV28 with TRBJ1-2, with D tentatively TRBD1 (6 bases). The CDR3 is 13 amino acids. Germline loops: CDR1 MDHEN, CDR2 SYDVKM. With 7 bases removed from V and 2 bases from J, the gap between germline ends came to 11 bases. CDR3 sequence: CASTIDRNYGYTF. As DNA, the CDR3 is TGTGCCAGCACCATTGACAGGAACTATGGCTACACCTTC.

This chain joins TRBV5-1 and TRBJ2-7; 15 bases align to TRBD2. Trimming took 4 bases from V and 6 from J; bases not matched to a gene: 2. The CDR3 extends over 14 amino acids. Germline lookup yields CDR1 SGHRS and CDR2 YFSETQ. Written as DNA, the CDR3 is TGCGCCAGCAGCGGACTAGCGGGAGGGCGCGAGCAGTACTTC. Protein sequence: CASSGLAGGREQYF.

The rearrangement links TRBV9 to TRBJ2-7, with 7 bases identical to TRBD2. V gave up 4 bases and J gave up 6 bases; unmatched junction bases: 13. Germline V lookup: CDR1 SGDLS, CDR2 YYNGEE. The CDR3 length is 15 residues. This CDR3 is CASSFSAGEVGEQYF. The CDR3 DNA is TGTGCCAGCAGCTTCAGTGCGGGGGAGGTAGGCGAGCAGTACTTC.

A single count supports this clone. The gene calls are TRBV7-9 and TRBJ1-3; D remains ambiguous. Deletions cut 1 base from V and 0 bases from J, with 10 bases between. From germline, CDR1 is SEHNR and CDR2 FQNEAQ (reference sequence). The CDR3 spans 16 residues. CDR3 DNA sequence: TGTGCCAGCAGCTTAGGGCAGGCGAGCTCTGGAAACACCATATATTTT. Amino acid sequence: CASSLGQASSGNTIYF.

The chain combines TRBV13 with TRBJ2-7; D remains ambiguous. Germline CDR1 PRHDT, CDR2 FYEKMQ (reference sequence). This CDR3 is built from 14 residues. Trimming stripped 0 bases from V and 3 bases from J, with 9 bases between. This chain's CDR3 is CASSLGTPGYEQYF. The CDR3 DNA follows: TGTGCCAGCAGCTTAGGGACCCCAGGCTACGAGCAGTACTTC.

The chain is built from TRBV5-1 and TRBJ2-6; no clear D. CDR1 and CDR2 (germline): SGHRS, YFSETQ. Trimming stripped 2 bases from V and 2 bases from J, with 8 bases between. This CDR3 comprises 15 residues. This chain's CDR3 is CASSFAGPGANVLTF. The CDR3 DNA reads TGCGCCAGCAGCTTTGCTGGCCCTGGGGCCAACGTCCTGACTTTC.

V gene TRBV6-6 combines with J gene TRBJ1-4; 9 bases fit TRBD1. This CDR3 region has 15 residues. V lost 6 bases and J lost 7; bases outside the gene matches: 9. Germline values: CDR1 MNHNY, CDR2 SVGAGI (reference sequence). As DNA, the CDR3 is TGTGCCAGCAGAGACAGGGGGTCTTTTGGTGAAAAACTGTTTTTT. It is translated as CASRDRGSFGEKLFF.